Each of the 9 T cell receptor beta chains below was sequenced from the same sample in a study of T cell responses to AZD1222 COVID-19 vaccine. The method was immunoSEQ multiplex PCR; TCRdb's version includes in-frame clones alone and lacks a portion of them. The data show tens of thousands of clones, about 85% seen once. The starting material was peripheral blood, obtained on day 0 of AZD1222 vaccination. These receptors all come from an adult in good health.

The chain recombines TRBV28 with TRBJ2-5; maybe TRBD2 (6 bases). Trimming took off 5 bases at V and 5 bases at J, with 15 bases between the two ends. Germline CDR1 and CDR2: MDHEN and SYDVKM. The CDR3 sequence is 14 residues long. The chain's CDR3 is CASSPVGSGETQYF. The CDR3 coding sequence is TGTGCCAGCAGTCCGGTTGGGAGCGGGGAGACCCAGTACTTC.

This chain connects TRBV9 to TRBJ2-2; 8 bases fit TRBD1. V shed 2 bases and J 6 bases; nucleotides not matched to a gene: 3. Germline V gives CDR1 SGDLS, CDR2 YYNGEE. The CDR3 length is 14 residues. The CDR3 region is CASSVTGEAGELFF. For the CDR3, the DNA is TGTGCCAGCAGCGTGACAGGGGAGGCCGGGGAGCTGTTTTTT. Using reference TRBV9 and TRBJ2-2 for the parts outside the CDR3, the full variable domain is DSGVTQTPKHLITATGQRVTLRCSPRSGDLSVYWYQQSLDQGLQFLIQYYNGEERAKGNILERFSAQQFPDLHSELNLSSLELGDSALYFCASSVTGEAGELFFGEGSRLTVL.

The CDR3 region has the DNA TGTGCCAGCAGCCCCCGACAGGCGACAAACACTGAAGCTTTCTTT. It codes for CASSPRQATNTEAFF. The chain carries TRBV6-5 and TRBJ1-1; TRBD1 might be the D (6 bases). The CDR3 runs to 15 residues. V lost 6 bases to trimming and J lost 2 bases, with 16 bases between them. Germline CDR1 and CDR2: MNHEY and SVGAGI.

The chain employs TRBV5-1 and TRBJ2-3, with D perhaps matching TRBD2 (7 bases). The CDR3 runs to 16 residues. V was trimmed by 4 bases and J by 6 bases, leaving 21 bases between them. CDR1 and CDR2 (germline): SGHRS, YFSETQ. CDR3 residues: CASSNNPGGLRDTQYF. The CDR3 DNA follows: TGCGCCAGCAGCAACAATCCGGGGGGCCTGCGGGATACGCAGTATTTT.

In DNA, the CDR3 is TGTGCCAGCAGTGAATGGGGGGGGACCTACGAGCAGTACTTC. Protein: CASSEWGGTYEQYF. J is TRBJ2-7 and V is TRBV25-1; the match to TRBD2 covers 7 bases. V lost 1 base and J lost 2; bases outside the gene matches: 2. The CDR3 totals 14 residues. Per the germline V gene, CDR1 is MGHDK and CDR2 is SYGVNS.

V is TRBV28 and J is TRBJ1-6; no reliable D call. Germline CDR1 MDHEN, CDR2 SYDVKM. Trimming shortened V by 5 bases and J by 0 bases, and 8 bases separated the two germline ends. The CDR3 totals 15 residues. As DNA, the CDR3 is TGTGCCAGCAGTACCGCCCGCTCCTATAATTCACCCCTCCACTTT. The encoded protein is CASSTARSYNSPLHF.

The gene calls are TRBV6-1 and TRBJ1-6; D might be TRBD1 (5 bases). This CDR3 has 17 residues. The V end was cut by 0 bases, the J end by 9 bases, with 18 bases between. Germline assignment: CDR1 MNHNS and CDR2 SASEGT. The CDR3 reads CASSEARPWGGGSPLHF. The CDR3 DNA sequence: TGTGCCAGCAGTGAAGCCCGCCCGTGGGGGGGAGGTTCACCCCTCCACTTT.

The chain couples TRBV5-6 to TRBJ2-7; D perhaps matches TRBD1 (7 bases). Germline CDR1 reads SGHDT; CDR2 reads YYEEEE. This CDR3 spans 13 amino acids. V was cut by 4 bases and J by 4 bases, with 12 bases left in between. This chain's CDR3 is CASSPRGRYEQYF. The CDR3, as DNA: TGTGCCAGCAGCCCCAGGGGGAGGTACGAGCAGTACTTC.

The chain links TRBV6-5 to TRBJ1-1, with TRBD1 as a possible D gene (5 bases). CDR3 length: 12 amino acids. Trimming shortened V by 2 bases and J by 5 bases, and 6 bases separated the two germline ends. CDR1 and CDR2 from the germline V gene are MNHEY and SVGAGI. CDR3 sequence reads: CASSYGGTEAFF. The CDR3 nucleotides are TGTGCCAGCAGTTACGGGGGGACTGAAGCTTTCTTT.